This passage covers 31 T cell receptor beta chains from one sample sequenced in a study of Ad26.COV2.S vaccination and SARS-CoV-2 variants. Measured with immunoSEQ multiplex PCR; TCRdb has only the in-frame clones, and not every one. The sample consists of hundreds of thousands of clones, approximately 86% of them appearing once. Specified treatment: around 19 received Ad26.COV2.S at low or high dose, single or two shots; 5 received placebo; per-sample allocation not given. Specimen acquisition occurred on day 63 following the initial vaccine or placebo injection. The source was peripheral blood, collected in a trial of Ad26.COV2.S vaccine versus placebo. The receptors shown here come from a person between 18 and 65 years old who received the Ad26.COV2.S COVID-19 vaccine or a placebo.

This chain connects TRBV7-9 to TRBJ2-5; D gene ambiguous. V lost 4 bases to trimming and J lost 5 bases, with 11 bases between them. This CDR3 spans 13 amino acids. CDR1 and CDR2 (germline): SEHNR, FQNEAQ (reference sequence). Here the CDR3 reads CASSSAVGETQYF. CDR3 DNA sequence: TGTGCCAGCAGCTCCGCGGTAGGGGAGACCCAGTACTTC.

The chain couples TRBV24-1 to TRBJ2-1; D tentatively fits TRBD1 or TRBD2 (5 bases each). Germline CDR1 KGHDR, CDR2 SFDVKD. The CDR3 extends over 13 amino acids. V lost 2 bases and J 7 bases, leaving 8 bases between the germline ends. The CDR3, as DNA: TGTGCCACCAGTGATTCGGGGCGAAATGAGCAGTTCTTC. It translates to CATSDSGRNEQFF.

The chain employs TRBV28 and TRBJ1-1, with D unclear. The CDR3 covers 13 residues. Germline V gene lookup returns CDR1 MDHEN and CDR2 SYDVKM. Trimming shortened V by 11 bases and J by 2 bases, and 15 bases separated the two germline ends. The CDR3 DNA is TGTGCCTCCCTGATTTCGGCCAACACTGAAGCTTTCTTT. Translation gives CASLISANTEAFF.

This clone was counted only a few times. This chain links TRBV19 with TRBJ2-7; D gene uncertain. Trimming left V 5 bases short and J 3 bases short, with 11 bases between. This CDR3 spans 13 amino acids. Per germline, CDR1 LNHDA and CDR2 SQIVND (reference sequence). The CDR3 DNA reads TGTGCCAGTAGTCCCGGACCGGACTACGAGCAGTACTTC. This codes for CASSPGPDYEQYF.

The chain is built from TRBV4-1 and TRBJ2-7, with 11 bases lining up with TRBD2. CDR1 and CDR2 from the germline V gene are MGHRA and YSYEKL. V gave up 6 bases and J gave up 2 bases; unmatched junction bases: 9. This CDR3 has 16 residues. In DNA, the CDR3 is TGCGCCAGCAGGCTGGCCGGGACTAGCGGCCCCTACGAGCAGTACTTC. It yields the protein CASRLAGTSGPYEQYF.

V is TRBV28 and J is TRBJ2-3; D is possibly TRBD2 (5 bases). V shed 5 bases and J shed 4 bases, with 19 bases lying between them. The germline CDR1 and CDR2 sequences are MDHEN and SYDVKM. The CDR3 has 16 amino acids. The CDR3 protein is CASSVGSLARADTQYF. The DNA for the CDR3 is TGTGCCAGCAGTGTCGGGTCTCTAGCACGGGCAGATACGCAGTATTTT. Filled out from reference TRBV28 and TRBJ2-3, the complete variable domain reads DVKVTQSSRYLVKRTGEKVFLECVQDMDHENMFWYRQDPGLGLRLIYFSYDVKMKEKGDIPEGYSVSREKKERFSLILESASTNQTSMYLCASSVGSLARADTQYFGPGTRLTVL.

The V call is TRBV7-2, the J call TRBJ2-2; D is tentatively TRBD1 or TRBD2 (5 bases each). CDR1 is SGHTA and CDR2 is FQGNSA in the germline V gene. The germline V and J ends were trimmed by 5 bases and 7 bases, with 11 bases remaining between them. This CDR3 spans 13 amino acids. The CDR3 DNA follows: TGTGCCAGCAGCCCGTGGGGGTTCGGGGAGCTGTTTTTT. Encoded protein: CASSPWGFGELFF.

This sequence joins TRBV13 and TRBJ2-3; 8 positions agree with TRBD2. V lost 4 bases, J lost 2 bases, and 8 bases stayed unmatched. The CDR3 is 16 residues long. Germline values: CDR1 PRHDT, CDR2 FYEKMQ (reference sequence). The CDR3 region has the DNA TGTGCCAGCAGCTATATTCTAGCGGGTTACACAGATACGCAGTATTTT. Its translation: CASSYILAGYTDTQYF.

This chain uses TRBV24-1 with TRBJ1-2; 9 bases are a match to TRBD1. CDR3 length: 15 amino acids. Unmatched junction bases numbered 6, after V lost 7 bases and J lost 1 base. CDR1 and CDR2 (germline): KGHDR, SFDVKD. CDR3 DNA sequence: TGTGCCACCAGGGACAGGGGAAAGGGTAACTATGGCTACACCTTC. As protein: CATRDRGKGNYGYTF.

The J gene is TRBJ1-4, the V gene TRBV28, with 7 positions matching TRBD1. The CDR3 has 17 amino acids. V dropped 1 base and J dropped 0; count of bases not matched to a gene: 5. Germline assignment: CDR1 MDHEN and CDR2 SYDVKM. The CDR3 coding sequence is TGTGCCAGCAGTTTATCCGGGACAGTAACAACTAATGAAAAACTGTTTTTT. It encodes CASSLSGTVTTNEKLFF. Variable domain in full (rest from reference TRBV28 and TRBJ1-4): DVKVTQSSRYLVKRTGEKVFLECVQDMDHENMFWYRQDPGLGLRLIYFSYDVKMKEKGDIPEGYSVSREKKERFSLILESASTNQTSMYLCASSLSGTVTTNEKLFFGSGTQLSVL.

This chain connects TRBV19 to TRBJ2-7; 8 bases line up with TRBD1. Germline assignment: CDR1 LNHDA and CDR2 SQIVND (reference sequence). V was pared by 7 bases and J by 0 bases, with 5 bases of the junction left unmatched. The length of the CDR3 is 14 residues. For the CDR3, the DNA is TGTGCCAGTACTGGGACAGGTCCCTCCTACGAGCAGTACTTC. The encoded protein is CASTGTGPSYEQYF.

The gene calls are TRBV5-1 and TRBJ1-3, with TRBD1 as a possible D gene (5 bases). Germline V gene lookup returns CDR1 SGHRS and CDR2 YFSETQ. V lost 0 bases and J lost 4, with 11 bases in between. The CDR3 spans 15 residues. Here the CDR3 reads CASSLVPGRGNTIYF. CDR3 sequence (DNA): TGCGCCAGCAGCTTGGTTCCAGGGCGAGGAAACACCATATATTTT. Supplemented by reference TRBV5-1 and TRBJ1-3, the full variable domain reads KAGVTQTPRYLIKTRGQQVTLSCSPISGHRSVSWYQQTPGQGLQFLFEYFSETQRNKGNFPGRFSGRQFSNSRSEMNVSTLELGDSALYLCASSLVPGRGNTIYFGEGSWLTVV.

The chain carries TRBV4-3 and TRBJ1-5; no clear D. The CDR3 length is 14 residues. Trimming removed 1 base from V and 4 bases from J, with 8 bases in between. From germline, CDR1 is LGHNA and CDR2 YSLEER. For the CDR3, the DNA is TGCGCCAGCAGCCAAGTGGGAGGGAATCAGCCCCAGCATTTT. As protein: CASSQVGGNQPQHF.

This sequence joins TRBV28 and TRBJ1-5; D is unresolved. With 2 bases removed from V and 5 bases from J, the gap between germline ends came to 4 bases. CDR3 length: 12 amino acids. Per the germline V gene, CDR1 is MDHEN and CDR2 is SYDVKM. The chain's CDR3 is CASSLGYQPQHF. The CDR3 nucleotides read TGTGCCAGCAGTTTAGGGTATCAGCCCCAGCATTTT.

J is TRBJ1-1 and V is TRBV25-1; D gene unclear. The CDR3 spans 14 residues. V was trimmed by 6 bases and J by 3 bases, leaving 14 bases between them. Germline values: CDR1 MGHDK, CDR2 SYGVNS. Here the CDR3 DNA reads TGTGCCAGCAGCAGGAGCGGTGGTTACACTGAAGCTTTCTTT. It is translated as CASSRSGGYTEAFF.

The chain carries TRBV2 and TRBJ2-5, with unresolved D. Trimming cost V 4 bases and J 1 base, with 10 bases left between them. This CDR3 has 14 amino acids. Germline V gene data show CDR1 as SNHLY and CDR2 as FYNNEI. CDR3 bases: TGTGCCAGCAGTGTGTCAGCGCTCCAAGAGACCCAGTACTTC. It encodes CASSVSALQETQYF.

The V and J genes are TRBV7-2 and TRBJ1-2; possible D gene TRBD1, 6 bases. Germline lookup yields CDR1 SGHTA and CDR2 FQGNSA. V was pared by 6 bases and J by 5 bases, with 13 bases between. CDR3 length: 13 residues. Here the CDR3 DNA reads TGTGCCAGCAGTATTTCCGGGACATATGGCTACACCTTC. Amino acids: CASSISGTYGYTF.

The CDR3 DNA reads TGTGCCAGCAGCCAAGATCTAAGGGCAGGGCAGCCCCAGCATTTT. Residues: CASSQDLRAGQPQHF. The chain uses TRBV3-1 (or the pseudogene TRBV3-2) and TRBJ1-5; weak D call: TRBD1 (5 bases). CDR1 LGHDT and CDR2 YNNKEL come from the germline V gene (reference sequence). Trimming cost V 0 bases and J 7 bases, with 13 bases left between them. The CDR3 loop spans 15 amino acids.

The chain couples TRBV7-2 to TRBJ2-1; TRBD1 matches 8 bases. The CDR3 length is 15 residues. Trimming at V came to 2 bases and at J to 8 bases, leaving 8 bases not matched to a gene. Germline CDR1 SGHTA, CDR2 FQGNSA. In nucleotides, the CDR3 is TGTGCCAGCAGCTTAATTTCAGGGACAGGCTATGAGCAGTTCTTC. This translates into CASSLISGTGYEQFF.

DNA of the CDR3: TGTGCCATACTACAGGGGGCACCCAGCTATGGCTACACCTTC. It specifies CAILQGAPSYGYTF. The genes are TRBV10-3 and TRBJ1-2, with 9 bases aligning to TRBD1. There are 14 residues in the CDR3. Germline assignment: CDR1 ENHRY and CDR2 SYGVKD. After removal of 9 bases from V and 4 bases from J, the junction contained 9 bases not matched to a gene.

The V and J genes are TRBV7-2 and TRBJ2-5, with a tentative D call TRBD1 (6 bases). Germline V CDR1 and CDR2: SGHTA, FQGNSA. This CDR3 is built from 15 residues. The ends were cut back, 5 bases at V and 0 bases at J, with 13 bases in the middle. The chain's CDR3 is CASSQSGQNQETQYF. DNA of the CDR3: TGTGCCAGCAGCCAATCCGGACAGAACCAAGAGACCCAGTACTTC.

This clone was counted between two and nine times. The chain uses TRBV10-1 and TRBJ1-5; TRBD1 matches at 10 bases. Germline values: CDR1 WNHNN, CDR2 SYGVQD (reference sequence). CDR3 length equals 17 residues. V lost 7 bases and J lost 7; bases outside the gene matches: 16. The chain's CDR3 is CASITGQGTASIQPQHF. DNA of the CDR3: TGCGCCAGCATTACGGGACAGGGGACGGCCTCAATCCAGCCCCAGCATTTT.

The chain joins TRBV9 to TRBJ2-7; D remains unclear. V lost 4 bases to trimming and J lost 3 bases, with 11 bases between them. Looked up from germline, CDR1 is SGDLS and CDR2 is YYNGEE. The CDR3 extends over 13 amino acids. The CDR3 protein is CASSRYMGYEQYF. CDR3 in DNA: TGTGCCAGCAGCCGATACATGGGCTACGAGCAGTACTTC.

V is TRBV4-2 and J is TRBJ2-7; TRBD1 aligns across 7 bases. V dropped 1 base and J dropped 2; count of bases not matched to a gene: 5. Germline CDR1 is LGHNA and CDR2 is YNFKEQ. The CDR3 has 15 residues. The CDR3 loop is CASSQGYRGPYEQYF. The CDR3 DNA reads as TGTGCCAGCAGCCAAGGCTACAGGGGACCCTACGAGCAGTACTTC.

The CDR3 region is CASSLKSGGSRGYTF. The CDR3 DNA reads TGTGCCAGCAGCTTAAAGTCGGGGGGTTCAAGAGGCTACACCTTC. The rearrangement uses TRBV7-2 and TRBJ1-2, with a weak D call TRBD1 (5 bases). Trimming removed 2 bases from V and 8 bases from J, with 18 bases in between. Germline V CDR1 and CDR2: SGHTA, FQGNSA. This CDR3 spans 15 amino acids.

CDR3 DNA sequence: TGTGCCAGCAGCCGAGACAGGGAGCAGTTCTTC. Translation gives CASSRDREQFF. This sequence joins TRBV7-8 and TRBJ2-1; a weak D match, TRBD1 (6 bases). The CDR3 contains 11 residues. V lost 5 bases and J 10 bases, leaving 9 bases between the germline ends. CDR1 and CDR2 from the germline V gene are SGHVS and FQNEAQ. The variable domain in full, completed from reference TRBV7-8 and TRBJ2-1, reads GAGVSQSPRYKVAKRGQDVALRCDPISGHVSLFWYQQALGQGPEFLTYFQNEAQLDKSGLPSDRFFAERPEGSVSTLKIQRTQQEDSAVYLCASSRDREQFFGPGTRLTVL.

The chain joins TRBV19 to TRBJ2-3, with D hard to call. V was pared by 3 bases and J by 7 bases, with 8 bases between. The CDR3 extends over 12 amino acids. From germline, CDR1 is LNHDA and CDR2 SQIVND (reference sequence). CDR3 DNA: TGTGCCAGTAGTATGAACTGGTATACGCAGTATTTT. Translation: CASSMNWYTQYF.

The chain employs TRBV28 and TRBJ1-2, with a possible D match to TRBD1 (6 bases). The CDR3 length is 14 residues. Trimming pared 10 bases from V and 8 bases from J, leaving 23 bases between. Germline values: CDR1 MDHEN, CDR2 SYDVKM. The DNA of the CDR3 is TGTGCCACCCAAGGGGGGGGCGCGGGTGCGGGCTACACCTTC. It is translated as CATQGGGAGAGYTF.

J is TRBJ1-4 and V is TRBV7-9; 8 bases map to TRBD1. There are 16 residues in the CDR3. CDR1 and CDR2 (germline): SEHNR, FQNEAQ (reference sequence). The junction had 5 bases not matched to a gene; V was cut back by 5 bases and J by 0 bases. The chain's CDR3 is CASSPVQGATNEKLFF. The CDR3 nucleotides are TGTGCCAGCAGCCCCGTACAGGGGGCAACTAATGAAAAACTGTTTTTT. Variable domain in full (rest from reference TRBV7-9 and TRBJ1-4): DTGVSQNPRHKITKRGQNVTFRCDPISEHNRLYWYRQTLGQGPEFLTYFQNEAQLEKSRLLSDRFSAERPKGSFSTLEIQRTEQGDSAMYLCASSPVQGATNEKLFFGSGTQLSVL.

The rearrangement joins TRBV6-5 to TRBJ1-1; a weak D match, TRBD1 (6 bases). CDR3 size: 14 residues. Trimming left V 3 bases short and J 5 bases short, with 13 bases between. Germline V gene data show CDR1 as MNHEY and CDR2 as SVGAGI. The CDR3 DNA is TGTGCCAGCAGTTATGCGGGGGCGCGGACTGAAGCTTTCTTT. Protein sequence: CASSYAGARTEAFF.

The chain recombines TRBV7-6 with TRBJ2-1; TRBD2 agrees at 9 bases. With 3 bases clipped from V and 0 bases from J, the junction kept 3 bases outside the gene matches. This CDR3 is built from 16 residues. CDR1 and CDR2 from the germline V gene are SGHVS and FNYEAQ. CDR3 region: CASSFLAGSSYNEQFF. Written as DNA, the CDR3 is TGTGCCAGCAGCTTCCTAGCGGGAAGCTCCTACAATGAGCAGTTCTTC. Full variable domain (rest looked up from reference TRBV7-6 and TRBJ2-1): GAGVSQSPRYKVTKRGQDVALRCDPISGHVSLYWYRQALGQGPEFLTYFNYEAQQDKSGLPNDRFSAERPEGSISTLTIQRTEQRDSAMYRCASSFLAGSSYNEQFFGPGTRLTVL.